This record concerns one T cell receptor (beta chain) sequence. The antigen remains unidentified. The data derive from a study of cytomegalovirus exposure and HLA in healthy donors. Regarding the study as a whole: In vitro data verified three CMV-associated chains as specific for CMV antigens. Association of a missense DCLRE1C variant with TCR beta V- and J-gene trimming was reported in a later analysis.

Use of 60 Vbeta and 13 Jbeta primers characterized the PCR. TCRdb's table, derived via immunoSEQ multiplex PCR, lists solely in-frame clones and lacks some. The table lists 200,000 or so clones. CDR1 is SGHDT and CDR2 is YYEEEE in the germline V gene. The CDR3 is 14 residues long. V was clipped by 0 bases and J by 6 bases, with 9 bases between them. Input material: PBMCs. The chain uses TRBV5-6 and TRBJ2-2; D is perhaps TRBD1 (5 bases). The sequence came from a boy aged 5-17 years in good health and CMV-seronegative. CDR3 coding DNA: TGTGCCAGCAGCTTGGGGACAACATCCGGGGAGCTGTTTTTT. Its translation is CASSLGTTSGELFF.